A single sample is the source of the 13 T cell receptor beta chains below, sequenced in a study of CD8+CD57+ T cells in acquired aplastic anemia. CDR3 and TCR beta VDJ profiling relied on genomic DNA as the template. Via MiXCR, TCRdb re-called the reads, giving one row per CDR3 protein. The sample holds 150,000 to 200,000 distinct CDR3 sequences, 40% to 55% seen once. The authors sequenced patients whose flow cytometry had shown CD8+CD57+ cell expansion. The sample consisted of sorted CD4+, CD8+, or CD8+CD57+ T cells (not recorded which) from PBMCs. These receptors all come from a human donor with aplastic anemia.

Concerning this clonotype itself: One junction end does not reproduce the germline sequence, and a read error may be involved. In DNA form, the CDR3 reads TGTGTCAGTAGTTCTTGGACAGGGGGAGTGGGTCAGCCCCAGCATTTT. This translates into CVSSSWTGGVGQPQHF. The J gene is TRBJ1-5, the V gene TRBV19; 10 nucleotides agree with TRBD1. The V gene's germline CDR1 is LNHDA and CDR2 SQIVND (reference sequence). The CDR3 length is 16 residues.

At least ten counts were recorded for this clonotype. This chain uses TRBV6-5 with TRBJ2-7; maybe TRBD2 (5 bases). The CDR3 covers 13 residues. CDR1 and CDR2 (germline): MNHEY, SVGAGI. The V end was cut by 0 bases, the J end by 5 bases, with 8 bases between. CDR3: CASSYSRRHEQYF. CDR3 DNA: TGTGCCAGCAGTTACTCGAGGAGGCACGAGCAGTACTTC.

Points on this clonotype: This may be a read error, as it is one base from a much larger clone. This chain connects TRBV7-3 to TRBJ2-1; TRBD2 agrees at 7 bases. Unmatched junction bases numbered 8, after V lost 2 bases and J lost 4 bases. This CDR3 has 16 residues. CDR1 SGHTA and CDR2 FQGTGA come from the germline V gene. CDR3 sequence reads: CASSLDQGGGYNEQFF. DNA for the CDR3: TGTGCCAGCAGCTTAGATCAGGGCGGGGGTTACAATGAGCAGTTCTTC.

The rearrangement links TRBV7-3 to TRBJ2-4; perhaps TRBD1 as D (5 bases). V lost 1 base and J lost 8, with 9 bases in between. CDR1 and CDR2 (germline): SGHTA, FQGTGA. The CDR3 is 13 amino acids. The CDR3 sequence is CASSLNRLDIQYF. The CDR3, as DNA: TGTGCCAGCAGCTTAAACAGGTTGGACATTCAGTACTTC. The variable domain in full, completed from reference TRBV7-3 and TRBJ2-4, reads GAGVSQTPSNKVTEKGKYVELRCDPISGHTALYWYRQSLGQGPEFLIYFQGTGAADDSGLPNDRFFAVRPEGSVSTLKIQRTERGDSAVYLCASSLNRLDIQYFGAGTRLSVL.

This clonotype was found many times. This chain links TRBV12-3 or TRBV12-4 with TRBJ2-2, with 13 nucleotides matching TRBD2. Trimming at V came to 8 bases and at J to 4 bases, leaving 4 bases not matched to a gene. The CDR3 totals 15 residues. The CDR3 region has the DNA TGTGCCAGCGGACTAGCGGGAGAGGTCACCGGGGAGCTGTTTTTT. Protein product: CASGLAGEVTGELFF.

This clonotype was observed a single time. Just one base apart from a much larger clone, this may be a read error. This chain connects TRBV6-5 to TRBJ2-1, with D possibly TRBD1 on 6 matching bases. There are 11 residues in the CDR3. Germline CDR1 MNHEY, CDR2 SVGAGI. The CDR3, as DNA: TGTGCCAGCAGTTATCGACAGGAGCAGCTCTTC. Residues: CASSYRQEQLF.

In its sample, this clonotype was seen a few times. The gene calls are TRBV30 and TRBJ1-2; maybe TRBD1 (6 bases). The CDR3 consists of 12 residues. Germline V gives CDR1 GTSNPN, CDR2 SVGIG (reference sequence). V was pared by 5 bases and J by 4 bases, with 11 bases between. The chain's CDR3 is CAWADRLYGYTF. CDR3 coding DNA: TGTGCCTGGGCCGACAGGCTCTATGGCTACACCTTC.

This clonotype was counted only a few times. This chain connects TRBV12-3 or TRBV12-4 to TRBJ2-2; 8 bases fit TRBD1. V lost 3 bases, J lost 6 bases, and 12 bases stayed unmatched. The CDR3 loop spans 17 amino acids. CDR3 coding DNA: TGTGCCAGCAGTTTGATCCCGGGACAGGAGGGGGCCGGGGAGCTGTTTTTT. This codes for CASSLIPGQEGAGELFF.

The rearrangement links TRBV24-1 to TRBJ1-1, with D unresolved. This CDR3 is 13 amino acids long. V lost 9 bases to trimming and J lost 5 bases, with 15 bases between them. Germline CDR1 and CDR2: KGHDR and SFDVKD. The CDR3 bases are TGTGCCACCCAGGACGGCTCCGAAACTGAAGCTTTCTTT. It codes for CATQDGSETEAFF.

This clonotype was counted at least ten times. This chain joins TRBV20-1 and TRBJ2-1; 7 bases are shared with TRBD2. Losses at the gene ends were 2 bases for V and 5 bases for J; bases not matched to a gene: 3. Germline values: CDR1 DFQATT, CDR2 SNEGSKA (reference sequence). CDR3 size: 13 residues. The CDR3 DNA reads TGCAGTGCTAGACCCAGCGGGGACAATGAGCAGTTCTTC. The encoded protein is CSARPSGDNEQFF.

This clonotype appeared once. This may be a read error: a much more frequent sequence differs by one nucleotide. The V call is TRBV5-6, the J call TRBJ2-1, with TRBD2 as a possible D gene (7 bases). V gave up 1 base and J gave up 9 bases, with 20 bases separating them. CDR3 length: 16 residues. The germline CDR1 and CDR2 sequences are SGHDT and YYEEEE. The CDR3 coding sequence is TGTGCCAGCAGCTTGAAGGTGGAGGGGGGAGGGGCTGAGCAGTTCTTC. Translating gives CASSLKVEGGGAEQFF. Full variable domain (rest looked up from reference TRBV5-6 and TRBJ2-1): DAGVTQSPTHLIKTRGQQVTLRCSPKSGHDTVSWYQQALGQGPQFIFQYYEEEERQRGNFPDRFSGHQFPNYSSELNVNALLLGDSALYLCASSLKVEGGGAEQFFGPGTRLTVL.

The chain's CDR3 is CASSQEGGNTYEQYF. CDR3 nucleotides: TGTGCCAGCAGCCAAGAGGGGGGGAACACCTACGAGCAGTACTTC. The chain carries TRBV4-2 and TRBJ2-7; 7 bases map to TRBD2. V trimming: 0 bases; J trimming: 2 bases; junction bases outside the gene matches: 4. Germline V gene data show CDR1 as LGHNA and CDR2 as YNFKEQ. The CDR3 spans 15 residues.

DNA for the CDR3: TGTGCCAGCAGCCGTTCGAGCCGGGCCCAGCATTTT. It specifies CASSRSSRAQHF. The chain is built from TRBV2 and TRBJ1-5; D is undetermined. The V end lost 6 bases, the J end lost 11 bases, and 14 bases lay between the germline ends. The CDR3 has 12 amino acids. Germline CDR1 is SNHLY and CDR2 is FYNNEI.